This T cell receptor (beta chain) was retrieved from a study of molecular identifiers for immune sequencing clone quantification. The CDR3 is made up of 15 amino acids. CDR1 is LGHNA, CDR2 YSLEER, per germline. V shed 1 base and J 9 bases; nucleotides not matched to a gene: 9. This clonotype came up a few times. MiXCR, run by TCRdb on the PCR reads, gives a single entry per CDR3 protein. This table has under 600,000 distinct CDR3 sequences, over 20% appearing once. The specimen sequenced was naive CD8+ T cells from blood, with Jurkat cell RNA spiked in. This sample's subset: FACS-sorted CD8+CD4-CCR7+CD45RA+ naive T cells. This chain uses TRBV4-3 with TRBJ2-5; 9 bases agree with TRBD1. The source of this sequence is a human donor in good health. Some libraries in this study had Jurkat cell RNA spiked in. CDR3 nucleotide sequence: TGCGCCAGCAGCCAAGGGTACAGGGGGCCAGGGGCCCAGTACTTC. Translating gives CASSQGYRGPGAQYF.